This T cell receptor (beta chain) was sequenced for a study of T cells in Graves' hyperthyroidism and ophthalmopathy. The CDR3 covers 13 residues. V lost 3 bases and J lost 7, with 10 bases in between. Germline V CDR1 and CDR2: LNHNV, YYDKDF (reference sequence). Amplified regions were TCR beta CDR3 sequences from RNA transcripts. A set of HTBI primers served as the primers for a first-round RT-PCR of the TCR CDR3. TCRdb re-called the multiplex PCR reads through MiXCR, storing one row per CDR3 protein. Among 150,000 or so distinct CDR3 sequences listed, approximately 20% were seen once. The chain is built from TRBV15 and TRBJ1-5; tentative D call: TRBD1 (5 bases). Sequenced sample: blood. The TCR sequence derives from a woman aged 45-65 years with Graves' hyperthyroidism that later progressed to Graves' ophthalmopathy. In DNA, the CDR3 is TGTGCCACCAGCAGGCGGGACGTACAGCCCCAGCATTTT. It codes for CATSRRDVQPQHF.